The T cell receptor (beta chain) under discussion was sequenced for a study of cytomegalovirus exposure and HLA in healthy donors. General observations from the study: Presence/absence analyses treated sequencing depth as roughly uniform across donors.

Samples came from healthy bone marrow donors. As for this clone: Antigen unknown.

Researchers ran the PCR with 60 Vbeta and 13 Jbeta primers. Clones were sequenced by immunoSEQ multiplex PCR, and TCRdb holds only the in-frame ones, with some missing. The sample holds tens of thousands of clones; less than 85% are singletons and the top ten take roughly a tenth. The receptor comes from a woman younger than 30 in good health and CMV-seropositive. The material sequenced was PBMCs.

CDR3 DNA: TGTGCCAGCAGCCCCCGTAGTAGCGGGATCTACGAGCAGTACTTC. Translated: CASSPRSSGIYEQYF. This chain links TRBV5-4 with TRBJ2-7, with 8 bases lining up with TRBD2. CDR3 length: 15 amino acids. The germline V gene has CDR1 SGHNT and CDR2 YYREEE (reference sequence). After removal of 4 bases from V and 3 bases from J, the junction contained 9 bases not matched to a gene.